These 15 T cell receptor beta chains originate from one sample sequenced in a study of T cells in Graves' hyperthyroidism and ophthalmopathy. From RNA transcripts, TCR beta CDR3 regions were amplified. Primed by the HTBI set, a first-round RT-PCR was run on the TCR CDR3. TCRdb reanalysed the multiplex PCR reads using MiXCR and keeps one entry per CDR3 protein. The sample includes about 840,000 distinct CDR3 sequences, about two fifths of them seen just once. Sequencing was performed on blood. The receptors were gathered from a man between 18 and 35 years old with Graves' hyperthyroidism.

The chain is built from TRBV11-2 and TRBJ1-1, with 7 bases that match TRBD1. The CDR3 extends over 16 amino acids. V lost 2 bases and J lost 0; bases outside the gene matches: 6. The germline CDR1 and CDR2 sequences are SGHAT and FQNNGV. The DNA for the CDR3 is TGTGCCAGCAGCTTACCCCCGGGACAGATGAACACTGAAGCTTTCTTT. Translation gives CASSLPPGQMNTEAFF.

On this clonotype itself: A read error may explain this, as a much larger clone is one base away. The chain has TRBV14 and TRBJ2-2, with D possibly TRBD2 on 5 matching bases. The V end lost 0 bases, the J end lost 6 bases, and 8 bases lay between the germline ends. Looked up from germline, CDR1 is SGHDN and CDR2 is FVKESK. CDR3 length: 14 amino acids. The chain's CDR3 is CASSQDYGAGELFF. CDR3 coding DNA: TGTGCCAGCAGCCAAGATTACGGGGCCGGGGAGCTGTTTTTT.

The chain joins TRBV6-2 or TRBV6-3 to TRBJ1-2; tentative D call: TRBD1 (5 bases). Germline loops: CDR1 MNHEY, CDR2 SVGEGT. V was shortened by 0 bases and J by 2 bases, with 13 bases between the two germline ends. The CDR3 has 16 residues. In nucleotides, the CDR3 is TGTGCCAGCAGTTACTCGACTAGCAGGGAGAACTATGGCTACACCTTC. Amino acid sequence: CASSYSTSRENYGYTF.

V and J are TRBV29-1 and TRBJ1-3; the D gene is possibly TRBD1 (5 bases). CDR3 length equals 13 residues. The V gene's germline CDR1 is SQVTM and CDR2 ANQGSEA. Trimming took off 5 bases at V and 6 bases at J, with 14 bases between the two ends. This CDR3 reads CSVRGNLQNTIYF. Written as DNA, the CDR3 is TGCAGCGTTAGGGGAAATTTACAAAACACCATATATTTT.

The chain joins TRBV11-2 to TRBJ2-2; D might be TRBD1 or TRBD2, each matching 5 bases. This CDR3 contains 14 residues. Trimming stripped 7 bases from V and 5 bases from J, with 14 bases between. Looked up from germline, CDR1 is SGHAT and CDR2 is FQNNGV. CDR3 region: CASTGTARTGELFF. The DNA for the CDR3 is TGTGCCAGCACAGGGACGGCCCGGACCGGGGAGCTGTTTTTT.

The table lists this clonotype with many counts. The rearrangement joins TRBV9 to TRBJ1-6; the D is unclear. CDR3 length equals 15 residues. Deletions cut 0 bases from V and 14 bases from J, with 18 bases between. CDR1 and CDR2 (germline): SGDLS, YYNGEE. CDR3 nucleotides: TGTGCCAGCAGCGTAGGGACGGCCACGATGGAGACCCTCCACTTT. Amino acid sequence: CASSVGTATMETLHF.

The sample holds many counts of this clonotype. CDR3 bases: TGTGCCAGCAGCTTCGACCCCAATCAGCCCCAGCATTTT. Translation: CASSFDPNQPQHF. The chain recombines TRBV11-2 with TRBJ1-5; no clear D gene. The ends were cut back, 3 bases at V and 3 bases at J, with 6 bases in the middle. Germline CDR1 is SGHAT and CDR2 is FQNNGV. The CDR3 is made up of 13 amino acids.

Worth noting for this clonotype: One end of the junction fails to match germline, which may point to a read error. V gene TRBV10-3 combines with J gene TRBJ1-5; D remains ambiguous. Germline-derived CDR1 and CDR2 are ENHRY and SYGVKD. The CDR3 has 14 residues. The CDR3 sequence: CASSSGRSDQPQHF. As DNA, the CDR3 is TGTGCCAGCAGTTCGGGCAGGTCTGATCAGCCCCAGCATTTT.

This clonotype appeared a few times. V usage is TRBV4-2 and J usage is TRBJ2-7; D perhaps matches TRBD1 (6 bases). V shed 4 bases and J shed 2 bases, with 15 bases lying between them. CDR1 and CDR2 (germline): LGHNA, YNFKEQ. This CDR3 is 15 amino acids long. Here the CDR3 DNA reads TGTGCCAGCAGCCGAGGACAGCCAGAAACCTACGAGCAGTACTTC. Amino acid sequence: CASSRGQPETYEQYF.

This clonotype occurred many times. This sequence joins TRBV12-3 or TRBV12-4 and TRBJ1-6; 8 nucleotides match TRBD1. The CDR3 consists of 13 residues. The ends lost 6 bases at V and 7 bases at J; junction bases unmatched: 2. The CDR3 sequence: CASRAGGNSPLHF. CDR3 DNA sequence: TGTGCCAGCAGGGCAGGGGGCAATTCACCCCTCCACTTT.

This clonotype has just one count. CDR3 sequence reads: CASRGGASYEQYF. The CDR3 region has the DNA TGTGCCAGCAGAGGGGGGGCCTCCTACGAGCAGTACTTC. The chain recombines TRBV6-5 with TRBJ2-7, with a tentative D call TRBD2 (7 bases). The CDR3 runs to 13 residues. CDR1 MNHEY and CDR2 SVGAGI come from the germline V gene. V dropped 6 bases and J dropped 0 bases, with 9 bases sitting between them.

This clonotype was seen more than once but under ten times. This chain uses TRBV7-2 with TRBJ1-2; D unclear. The germline V and J ends were trimmed by 1 base and 0 bases, with 9 bases remaining between them. There are 15 residues in the CDR3. CDR1 and CDR2 from the germline V gene are SGHTA and FQGNSA. For the CDR3, the DNA is TGTGCCAGCAGCTTAGTAGGCCGATCTAACTATGGCTACACCTTC. Amino acids: CASSLVGRSNYGYTF.

This clonotype was seen at least ten times. The chain combines TRBV29-1 with TRBJ2-2; D assignment may be TRBD1 or TRBD2 (6 bases each). The germline gives CDR1 SQVTM, CDR2 ANQGSEA. The CDR3 contains 13 residues. V was clipped by 4 bases and J by 7 bases, with 13 bases between them. The CDR3 DNA follows: TGCAGCGTTGTGGGGGGCCCTAGCGGGGAGCTGTTTTTT. Translating it yields CSVVGGPSGELFF.

The gene calls are TRBV7-3 and TRBJ2-7; either TRBD1 or TRBD2 may fit D (5 bases each). Germline CDR1 is SGHTA and CDR2 is FQGTGA. The CDR3 length is 13 residues. With 8 bases removed from V and 5 bases from J, the gap between germline ends came to 16 bases. The CDR3 DNA follows: TGTGCCAGCTCACCCAGCCTGGGGGACGAGCAGTACTTC. Protein: CASSPSLGDEQYF.

Turning to this clonotype: This clone may be a read error of a much larger clone one base away. The V call is TRBV7-7, the J call TRBJ1-1; no reliable D call. Germline V gene lookup returns CDR1 SSHAT and CDR2 FNYEAQ (reference sequence). The CDR3 has 13 amino acids. CDR3 sequence: CASSSNRNTVAFF. The DNA for the CDR3 is TGTGCTAGCAGCTCAAATAGGAACACTGTAGCTTTCTTT.